The present TCR beta chain was sequenced within a study of T cell clones after liver transplantation. The CDR3 consists of 14 residues. CDR1 and CDR2 (germline): SNHLY, FYNNEI. The ends lost 7 bases at V and 6 bases at J; junction bases unmatched: 8. TCRdb's table, derived via immunoSEQ multiplex PCR, lists solely in-frame clones and lacks some. The sample records around 43,000 clones, about 82% being singletons. The TCR was taken from a human patient who received a liver transplant. Part of the T cells may come from the graft donor. This chain uses TRBV2 with TRBJ1-5; 8 positions agree with TRBD1. Material: CD4+ T cells from blood, obtained 24 months after liver transplant. CDR3 in DNA: TGTGCCAGCACCTCCGGGACAGGCAGTCAGCCCCAGCATTTT. It encodes CASTSGTGSQPQHF.